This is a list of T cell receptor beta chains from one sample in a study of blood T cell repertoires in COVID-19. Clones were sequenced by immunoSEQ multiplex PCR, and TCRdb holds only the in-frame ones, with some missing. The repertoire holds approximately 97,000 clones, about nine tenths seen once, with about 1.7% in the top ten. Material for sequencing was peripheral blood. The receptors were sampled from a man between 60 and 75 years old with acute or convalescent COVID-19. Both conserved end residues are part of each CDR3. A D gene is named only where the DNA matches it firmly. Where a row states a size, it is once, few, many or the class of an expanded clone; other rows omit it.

CDR3: CASSQIRGRTTEAFF
DNA: TGTGCCAGCAGCCAAATTCGGGGGAGGACCACTGAAGCTTTCTTT
J: TRBJ1-1
length: 15
size: -
V: TRBV3-1/TRBV3-2
D: -

CDR3: CASSFSYTRRADTQYF
DNA: TGTGCCAGCAGCTTTAGTTACACTCGGAGGGCAGATACGCAGTATTTT
J: TRBJ2-3
length: 16
size: -
V: TRBV7-2
D: -

CDR3: CASSATDRGQDGYTF
DNA: TGTGCCAGCAGCGCAACTGACAGGGGGCAGGATGGCTACACCTTC
J: TRBJ1-2
length: 15
size: -
V: TRBV9
D: TRBD1

CDR3: CASSQAEGMRTEAFF
DNA: TGTGCCAGCAGCCAAGCCGAGGGTATGAGGACTGAAGCTTTCTTT
J: TRBJ1-1
length: 15
size: few
V: TRBV14
D: -

CDR3: CASSLWAGFDQTDTQYF
DNA: TGTGCCAGCAGTTTATGGGCGGGATTTGATCAAACAGATACGCAGTATTTT
J: TRBJ2-3
length: 17
size: -
V: TRBV27
D: -

CDR3: CASSSVPGYSYTEAFF
DNA: TGTGCCAGCAGCTCAGTTCCAGGGTACAGCTACACTGAAGCTTTCTTT
J: TRBJ1-1
length: 16
size: -
V: TRBV5-4
D: -

CDR3: CASSLRDSSNEKLFF
DNA: TGCGCCAGCAGCTTAAGGGACAGCTCTAATGAAAAACTGTTTTTT
J: TRBJ1-4
length: 15
size: -
V: TRBV5-1
D: TRBD1

CDR3: CASSLGAERTDTQYF
DNA: TGTGCCAGCAGCTTGGGGGCGGAGCGCACAGATACGCAGTATTTT
J: TRBJ2-3
length: 15
size: -
V: TRBV7-9
D: -

CDR3: CASSPLGGVNEKLFF
DNA: TGCGCCAGCAGCCCCCTAGGGGGGGTAAATGAAAAACTGTTTTTT
J: TRBJ1-4
length: 15
size: -
V: TRBV5-1
D: -

CDR3: CASNLDRGGGQPQHF
DNA: TGTGCCAGCAACCTTGACAGGGGAGGTGGGCAGCCCCAGCATTTT
J: TRBJ1-5
length: 15
size: -
V: TRBV6-5
D: TRBD1

CDR3: CASSLSLAGGRYELFF
DNA: TGTGCCAGCAGCTTGTCCCTAGCGGGGGGACGCTACGAGCTGTTTTTT
J: TRBJ2-2
length: 16
size: -
V: TRBV5-4
D: TRBD2

CDR3: CASSFQGAGELFF
DNA: TGCGCCAGCAGCTTCCAGGGGGCCGGGGAGCTGTTTTTT
J: TRBJ2-2
length: 13
size: -
V: TRBV5-1
D: TRBD1

CDR3: CASSPQVGGAGELFF
DNA: TGTGCCAGCAGCCCCCAGGTGGGGGGAGCCGGGGAGCTGTTTTTT
J: TRBJ2-2
length: 15
size: -
V: TRBV7-2
D: -

CDR3: CASSLPGQVGTEAFF
DNA: TGTGCCAGCAGCCTACCGGGACAAGTGGGCACTGAAGCTTTCTTT
J: TRBJ1-1
length: 15
size: -
V: TRBV7-2
D: -

CDR3: CASTLPTSGPYNEQFF
DNA: TGCGCCAGCACCCTTCCGACTAGCGGACCCTACAATGAGCAGTTCTTC
J: TRBJ2-1
length: 16
size: -
V: TRBV5-1
D: TRBD2

CDR3: CASSVGSGGPYYNEQFF
DNA: TGTGCCAGCAGCGTAGGTAGCGGGGGACCCTATTACAATGAGCAGTTCTTC
J: TRBJ2-1
length: 17
size: -
V: TRBV9
D: TRBD2

CDR3: CASSRMGGADTEAFF
DNA: TGTGCCAGCAGCCGTATGGGTGGGGCGGACACTGAAGCTTTCTTT
J: TRBJ1-1
length: 15
size: -
V: TRBV7-9
D: -

CDR3: CASSEMGAGYQPQHF
DNA: TGTGCCAGCAGTGAAATGGGGGCAGGGTACCAGCCCCAGCATTTT
J: TRBJ1-5
length: 15
size: -
V: TRBV6-1
D: -

CDR3: CASSEYRGLITEAFF
DNA: TGTGCCAGCAGTGAGTACAGGGGGCTCATCACTGAAGCTTTCTTT
J: TRBJ1-1
length: 15
size: once
V: TRBV25-1
D: TRBD1

CDR3: CASSQPGQGSYGYTF
DNA: TGTGCCAGCAGCCAACCGGGACAGGGGTCCTATGGCTACACCTTC
J: TRBJ1-2
length: 15
size: -
V: TRBV3-1/TRBV3-2
D: TRBD1

CDR3: CASSLTGFSDEQYF
DNA: TGTGCCAGCAGTTTGACAGGGTTTAGCGACGAGCAGTACTTC
J: TRBJ2-7
length: 14
size: -
V: TRBV6-5
D: TRBD1

CDR3: CASSRGRGLDTEAFF
DNA: TGTGCCAGTAGTAGGGGGCGCGGTTTGGACACTGAAGCTTTCTTT
J: TRBJ1-1
length: 15
size: -
V: TRBV19
D: -

CDR3: CASSLDQGGFSSAEAFF
DNA: TGCGCCAGCAGCTTGGACCAGGGGGGATTTTCGAGCGCTGAAGCTTTCTTT
J: TRBJ1-1
length: 17
size: -
V: TRBV5-1
D: TRBD1

CDR3: CASSPLTGASGQPQHF
DNA: TGTGCCAGCAGCCCGCTTACAGGGGCGTCAGGGCAGCCCCAGCATTTT
J: TRBJ1-5
length: 16
size: -
V: TRBV11-2
D: TRBD1

CDR3: CATSVNRGYEQYF
DNA: TGTGCCACCAGCGTAAACAGGGGCTACGAGCAGTACTTC
J: TRBJ2-7
length: 13
size: -
V: TRBV15
D: TRBD1

CDR3: CASKITGNQPQHF
DNA: TGTGCCAGCAAGATAACAGGCAATCAGCCCCAGCATTTT
J: TRBJ1-5
length: 13
size: -
V: TRBV6-5
D: -

CDR3: CASDSTGGTQYF
DNA: TGTGCCAGCGATAGTACAGGGGGGACCCAGTACTTC
J: TRBJ2-5
length: 12
size: -
V: TRBV2
D: TRBD1

CDR3: CASSSWGTGGNEKLFF
DNA: TGTGCCAGCAGCTCATGGGGGACAGGGGGAAATGAAAAACTGTTTTTT
J: TRBJ1-4
length: 16
size: -
V: TRBV5-6
D: TRBD1

CDR3: CASRGQLQAKNIQYF
DNA: TGTGCCAGCAGAGGACAGCTCCAAGCCAAAAACATTCAGTACTTC
J: TRBJ2-4
length: 15
size: -
V: TRBV6-5
D: -

CDR3: CVWGGDYNSPLHF
DNA: TGTGTATGGGGAGGGGATTATAATTCACCCCTCCACTTT
J: TRBJ1-6
length: 13
size: once
V: TRBV2
D: -

CDR3: CASRGQTNEKLFF
DNA: TGTGCCAGCAGGGGACAGACTAATGAAAAACTGTTTTTT
J: TRBJ1-4
length: 13
size: -
V: TRBV5-4
D: TRBD1

CDR3: CASSSTGGWEQPQHF
DNA: TGTGCCAGTAGTTCGACAGGGGGCTGGGAACAGCCCCAGCATTTT
J: TRBJ1-5
length: 15
size: -
V: TRBV19
D: TRBD1

CDR3: CASSPSWGGNTEAFF
DNA: TGTGCCAGCTCACCCAGCTGGGGGGGGAACACTGAAGCTTTCTTT
J: TRBJ1-1
length: 15
size: -
V: TRBV18
D: -

CDR3: CAWSTGGEAQPQHF
DNA: TGTGCCTGGAGTACAGGGGGCGAAGCTCAGCCCCAGCATTTT
J: TRBJ1-5
length: 14
size: few
V: TRBV30
D: TRBD1

CDR3: CASSSEQGRGYTF
DNA: TGCGCCAGCAGCTCGGAACAGGGAAGGGGCTACACCTTC
J: TRBJ1-2
length: 13
size: -
V: TRBV5-1
D: -

CDR3: CASSFQEDYGYTF
DNA: TGTGCCAGTAGTTTCCAGGAGGACTATGGCTACACCTTC
J: TRBJ1-2
length: 13
size: -
V: TRBV19
D: -

CDR3: CASSSDSQNEQFF
DNA: TGTGCCAGCAGCTCGGACAGCCAAAATGAGCAGTTCTTC
J: TRBJ2-1
length: 13
size: -
V: TRBV16
D: -

CDR3: CASSESFSGQTYGYTF
DNA: TGTGCCAGCAGTGAGTCTTTTTCGGGACAGACCTATGGCTACACCTTC
J: TRBJ1-2
length: 16
size: -
V: TRBV25-1
D: TRBD1

CDR3: CASTGDTEAFF
DNA: TGTGCCAGCACAGGGGACACTGAAGCTTTCTTT
J: TRBJ1-1
length: 11
size: -
V: TRBV2
D: -

CDR3: CASSRTGAATNNSPLHF
DNA: TGTGCCAGCAGCCGGACAGGGGCGGCAACCAATAATTCACCCCTCCACTTT
J: TRBJ1-6
length: 17
size: -
V: TRBV27
D: TRBD1

CDR3: CASRYGQGSQPQHF
DNA: TGTGCCAGCAGGTACGGACAGGGAAGTCAGCCCCAGCATTTT
J: TRBJ1-5
length: 14
size: -
V: TRBV2
D: TRBD1

CDR3: CASSLVGQNNQPQHF
DNA: TGTGCCAGCAGCTTAGTTGGACAGAACAATCAGCCCCAGCATTTT
J: TRBJ1-5
length: 15
size: -
V: TRBV7-8
D: -

CDR3: CAISGVDQPQHF
DNA: TGTGCCATCAGTGGAGTTGATCAGCCCCAGCATTTT
J: TRBJ1-5
length: 12
size: few
V: TRBV10-3
D: -

CDR3: CASSSVFGGYTF
DNA: TGTGCCAGCAGTTCGGTCTTCGGGGGCTACACCTTC
J: TRBJ1-2
length: 12
size: -
V: TRBV27
D: -

CDR3: CATSGTGSRQPQHF
DNA: TGTGCCACCAGCGGGACAGGGTCAAGGCAGCCCCAGCATTTT
J: TRBJ1-5
length: 14
size: -
V: TRBV15
D: TRBD1

CDR3: CAISGSNEAFF
DNA: TGTGCCATCAGTGGGAGTAATGAAGCTTTCTTT
J: TRBJ1-1
length: 11
size: -
V: TRBV10-3
D: -

CDR3: CASSYRQEATEAFF
DNA: TGTGCCAGCAGTTACAGGCAGGAGGCCACTGAAGCTTTCTTT
J: TRBJ1-1
length: 14
size: -
V: TRBV6-5
D: -

CDR3: CASSLAIRVQGFGELFF
DNA: TGTGCCAGCAGCTTAGCGATCCGGGTACAAGGTTTCGGGGAGCTGTTTTTT
J: TRBJ2-2
length: 17
size: -
V: TRBV7-6
D: -

CDR3: CASSHRNQGWGSPLHF
DNA: TGTGCCAGCAGCCATCGTAACCAGGGTTGGGGTTCACCCCTCCACTTT
J: TRBJ1-6
length: 16
size: -
V: TRBV14
D: -

CDR3: CASSVEYQGSPLHF
DNA: TGTGCCAGCAGCGTAGAGTATCAGGGCTCACCCCTCCACTTT
J: TRBJ1-6
length: 14
size: -
V: TRBV9
D: -

CDR3: CASSLLSPLQGTEAFF
DNA: TGCGCCAGCAGCTTATTATCGCCTTTACAGGGTACTGAAGCTTTCTTT
J: TRBJ1-1
length: 16
size: once
V: TRBV5-1
D: -

CDR3: CASSLPGTGSLDTQYF
DNA: TGTGCCAGCAGCCTCCCCGGGACAGGGTCTCTAGATACGCAGTATTTT
J: TRBJ2-3
length: 16
size: -
V: TRBV7-6
D: TRBD1

CDR3: CASSQERRETQYF
DNA: TGTGCCAGCAGCCAAGAAAGGAGAGAGACCCAGTACTTC
J: TRBJ2-5
length: 13
size: few
V: TRBV4-2
D: -

CDR3: CASSQDFGTGGEKLFF
DNA: TGTGCCAGCAGCCAAGATTTTGGGACAGGAGGTGAAAAACTGTTTTTT
J: TRBJ1-4
length: 16
size: -
V: TRBV4-2
D: TRBD1

CDR3: CASSIGEGVLNTEAFF
DNA: TGTGCCAGTAGTATTGGGGAGGGAGTATTGAACACTGAAGCTTTCTTT
J: TRBJ1-1
length: 16
size: once
V: TRBV19
D: -

CDR3: CASSSPLKRLTGELFF
DNA: TGTGCCAGCAGCTCCCCATTAAAGCGGCTAACCGGGGAGCTGTTTTTT
J: TRBJ2-2
length: 16
size: -
V: TRBV5-6
D: -

CDR3: CASSPPTFDSEAFF
DNA: TGTGCCAGCAGCCCGCCGACGTTTGACTCTGAAGCTTTCTTT
J: TRBJ1-1
length: 14
size: -
V: TRBV3-1/TRBV3-2
D: -